These T cell receptor beta chains were read from a single sample in a study of blood T cell repertoires in COVID-19. Produced via immunoSEQ multiplex PCR; TCRdb's table is partial and in-frame only. The sample lists 130,000 or so clones, about 86% occurring once. Input material: peripheral blood. Receptors originate from a woman aged 55-75 years with active or convalescent COVID-19. Each CDR3 is given with its conserved first and last residue. A D gene is named only where the DNA matches it firmly. The size field is filled for only some rows; it gives once, few, many or a size class.

j_call: TRBJ2-7
d_call: NA
clone_size: NA
v_call: TRBV5-6
cdr3_nt: TGTGCCAGCAGCCTGGGCGGGAAATCCTACGAGCAGTACTTC
cdr3_aa: CASSLGGKSYEQYF

j_call: TRBJ1-6
d_call: TRBD1
clone_size: few
v_call: TRBV3-1/TRBV3-2
cdr3_nt: TGTGCCAGCAGCCAAGGCAACAGGGGTAATTCACCCCTCCACTTT
cdr3_aa: CASSQGNRGNSPLHF

j_call: TRBJ1-3
d_call: NA
clone_size: NA
v_call: TRBV7-2
cdr3_nt: TGTGCCAGCAGCTTAGCCCCTCGGGGGGGGAGCTCTGGAAACACCATATATTTT
cdr3_aa: CASSLAPRGGSSGNTIYF

j_call: TRBJ1-3
d_call: TRBD1
clone_size: NA
v_call: TRBV15
cdr3_nt: TGTGCCACCAGCAGTGGGACAGGGGACGGAAACACCATATATTTT
cdr3_aa: CATSSGTGDGNTIYF

j_call: TRBJ2-1
d_call: NA
clone_size: NA
v_call: TRBV12-5
cdr3_nt: TGTGCTAGTGGTTTGGTCAGTGGGGCGGACCGCTTCCCCGATGAGCAGTTCTTC
cdr3_aa: CASGLVSGADRFPDEQFF

j_call: TRBJ2-5
d_call: TRBD2
clone_size: NA
v_call: TRBV5-1
cdr3_nt: TGCGCCAGCAGCTTGCGGGGGGGTCACTTAGAGACCCAGTACTTC
cdr3_aa: CASSLRGGHLETQYF

j_call: TRBJ2-1
d_call: TRBD2
clone_size: NA
v_call: TRBV19
cdr3_nt: TGTGCCAGCACGGGGGGGGCGTCCAATGAGCAGTTCTTC
cdr3_aa: CASTGGASNEQFF

j_call: TRBJ2-7
d_call: TRBD2
clone_size: NA
v_call: TRBV5-7
cdr3_nt: TGTGCCAGCAGCTCGACTAGCGGGGAACCATATGGCGAGCAGTACTTC
cdr3_aa: CASSSTSGEPYGEQYF

j_call: TRBJ2-5
d_call: TRBD2
clone_size: NA
v_call: TRBV7-9
cdr3_nt: TGTGCCAGCAGCCGCGGGACTACCGTCCAAGAGACCCAGTACTTC
cdr3_aa: CASSRGTTVQETQYF

j_call: TRBJ2-2
d_call: TRBD2
clone_size: NA
v_call: TRBV27
cdr3_nt: TGTGCCAGCAGCCCTCCTACTAGCGGGGGCCCCGGGGAGCTGTTTTTT
cdr3_aa: CASSPPTSGGPGELFF

j_call: TRBJ1-4
d_call: NA
clone_size: NA
v_call: TRBV11-2
cdr3_nt: TGTGCCAGCAGAAGAGGGACTAATGAAAAACTGTTTTTT
cdr3_aa: CASRRGTNEKLFF

j_call: TRBJ1-1
d_call: TRBD1
clone_size: NA
v_call: TRBV6-5
cdr3_nt: TGTGCCAACGGGGACAGGGGGCGAGCAGCTTTCTTT
cdr3_aa: CANGDRGRAAFF

j_call: TRBJ1-5
d_call: TRBD1
clone_size: NA
v_call: TRBV6-5
cdr3_nt: TGTGCCAGCCGACCGGGACAGTTTTTAAATCAGCCCCAGCATTTT
cdr3_aa: CASRPGQFLNQPQHF

j_call: TRBJ2-1
d_call: TRBD2
clone_size: NA
v_call: TRBV6-5
cdr3_nt: TGTGCCAGCAGACGGGGGGGCAATGAGCAGTTCTTC
cdr3_aa: CASRRGGNEQFF

j_call: TRBJ1-3
d_call: NA
clone_size: NA
v_call: TRBV7-2
cdr3_nt: TGTGCCAGCAGCTTAGTAGTCGGAGGCTCTGGAAACACCATATATTTT
cdr3_aa: CASSLVVGGSGNTIYF

j_call: TRBJ2-6
d_call: TRBD1
clone_size: NA
v_call: TRBV19
cdr3_nt: TGTGCCAGTAAATCACAGGGGGCCCTTAGGAGTGGGGCCAACGTCCTGACTTTC
cdr3_aa: CASKSQGALRSGANVLTF

j_call: TRBJ2-7
d_call: NA
clone_size: few
v_call: TRBV7-2
cdr3_nt: TGTGCCAGCAGCTACCGGTCCCGGGGCTACGAGCAGTACTTC
cdr3_aa: CASSYRSRGYEQYF

j_call: TRBJ1-1
d_call: NA
clone_size: NA
v_call: TRBV5-1
cdr3_nt: TGCGCCAGCAGTCAAGTCCCCGGGAACACTGAAGCTTTCTTT
cdr3_aa: CASSQVPGNTEAFF

j_call: TRBJ1-1
d_call: TRBD1
clone_size: NA
v_call: TRBV6-6
cdr3_nt: TGTGCCAGCAGTTCCCACAGGGGCGCTTTGAACACTGAAGCTTTCTTT
cdr3_aa: CASSSHRGALNTEAFF

j_call: TRBJ1-6
d_call: NA
clone_size: NA
v_call: TRBV25-1
cdr3_nt: TGTGCCAGCAGGGGGACGGGGGGTTCACCCCTCCACTTT
cdr3_aa: CASRGTGGSPLHF

j_call: TRBJ1-1
d_call: NA
clone_size: NA
v_call: TRBV5-8
cdr3_nt: TGTGCCAGCAGAAGCAGGGTTTCCGTGGGCACTGAAGCTTTCTTT
cdr3_aa: CASRSRVSVGTEAFF

j_call: TRBJ2-1
d_call: NA
clone_size: NA
v_call: TRBV6-5
cdr3_nt: TGTGCCAGCAGAAGGGAGCCTAGCTCCTACAATGAGCAGTTCTTC
cdr3_aa: CASRREPSSYNEQFF

j_call: TRBJ1-2
d_call: TRBD1
clone_size: NA
v_call: TRBV9
cdr3_nt: TGTGCCAGCAGCTCGACAGGGGGCGCTTATGGCTACACCTTC
cdr3_aa: CASSSTGGAYGYTF

j_call: TRBJ1-3
d_call: NA
clone_size: once
v_call: TRBV19
cdr3_nt: TGTGCCAGTAGTATTCTAGATTCCTCTGGAAACACCATATATTTT
cdr3_aa: CASSILDSSGNTIYF

j_call: TRBJ1-1
d_call: NA
clone_size: NA
v_call: TRBV28
cdr3_nt: TGTGCCAGCAGTTTATTGCATGAACGGGACACTGAAGCTTTCTTT
cdr3_aa: CASSLLHERDTEAFF

j_call: TRBJ1-1
d_call: NA
clone_size: NA
v_call: TRBV28
cdr3_nt: TGTGCCAGCAGTCCCTTAAAACTTCTAAACACTGAAGCTTTCTTT
cdr3_aa: CASSPLKLLNTEAFF

j_call: TRBJ1-4
d_call: TRBD1
clone_size: NA
v_call: TRBV3-1/TRBV3-2
cdr3_nt: TGTGCCAGCAGCCGCCTCCGGGGGACAGCGAATGAACTGTTTTTT
cdr3_aa: CASSRLRGTANELFF

j_call: TRBJ2-3
d_call: NA
clone_size: once
v_call: TRBV14
cdr3_nt: TGTGCCAGCAGCCGGCGGAGGAGCTCAGATACGCAGTATTTT
cdr3_aa: CASSRRRSSDTQYF

j_call: TRBJ2-3
d_call: TRBD1
clone_size: once
v_call: TRBV11-3
cdr3_nt: TGTGCCAGCAGCTCCCGTTGGACAGGAGACACAGATACGCAGTATTTT
cdr3_aa: CASSSRWTGDTDTQYF

j_call: TRBJ1-3
d_call: NA
clone_size: NA
v_call: TRBV12-3/TRBV12-4
cdr3_nt: TGTGCCAGCAGTCTCAGGGAGGTCACCATATATTTT
cdr3_aa: CASSLREVTIYF

j_call: TRBJ1-5
d_call: TRBD1
clone_size: once
v_call: TRBV19
cdr3_nt: TGTGCCAGTAGTCTGAGGACAGGGATTTATAGCAATCAGCCCCAGCATTTT
cdr3_aa: CASSLRTGIYSNQPQHF

j_call: TRBJ1-1
d_call: TRBD1
clone_size: NA
v_call: TRBV3-1/TRBV3-2
cdr3_nt: TGTGCCAGCAGCCAAGACGTGGCAGGGGGCACTGAAGCTTTCTTT
cdr3_aa: CASSQDVAGGTEAFF

j_call: TRBJ2-2
d_call: TRBD1
clone_size: NA
v_call: TRBV28
cdr3_nt: TGTGCCAGCACGGGACAGGGAGGGGGCACCGGGGAGCTGTTTTTT
cdr3_aa: CASTGQGGGTGELFF

j_call: TRBJ1-4
d_call: NA
clone_size: once
v_call: TRBV14
cdr3_nt: TGTGCCAGCAGCCAAGTCGGCACCCTAGCTTCAACTAATGAAAAACTGTTTTTT
cdr3_aa: CASSQVGTLASTNEKLFF

j_call: TRBJ1-5
d_call: TRBD1
clone_size: few
v_call: TRBV27
cdr3_nt: TGTGCCAGCAGTTTAGACAGGGAGAGGCCCCAGCATTTT
cdr3_aa: CASSLDRERPQHF

j_call: TRBJ2-1
d_call: TRBD2
clone_size: few
v_call: TRBV7-2
cdr3_nt: TGTGCCAGCAGCTTAGACTGGACTAGCGGTAGGCAAGAGCAGTTCTTC
cdr3_aa: CASSLDWTSGRQEQFF

j_call: TRBJ2-1
d_call: NA
clone_size: NA
v_call: TRBV28
cdr3_nt: TGTGCCAGCAGTCTTGTCGGGAGTCGGAACAATGAGCAGTTCTTC
cdr3_aa: CASSLVGSRNNEQFF

j_call: TRBJ1-5
d_call: NA
clone_size: NA
v_call: TRBV28
cdr3_nt: TGTGCCAGCAGTCCCCGGACAGTGGATCCCAATCAGCCCCAGCATTTT
cdr3_aa: CASSPRTVDPNQPQHF

j_call: TRBJ2-3
d_call: TRBD2
clone_size: NA
v_call: TRBV3-1/TRBV3-2
cdr3_nt: TGTGCCAGCATCTTGCGGGAGGGCGGCACAGATACGCAGTATTTT
cdr3_aa: CASILREGGTDTQYF

j_call: TRBJ2-7
d_call: TRBD2
clone_size: NA
v_call: TRBV4-2
cdr3_nt: TGTGCCAGCAGCCTTCTAGCGGGAGGAACCTACGAGCAGTACTTC
cdr3_aa: CASSLLAGGTYEQYF

j_call: TRBJ2-3
d_call: TRBD1
clone_size: once
v_call: TRBV19
cdr3_nt: TGTGCCAGTAGTTCAGGGGGCTCCACAGATACGCAGTATTTT
cdr3_aa: CASSSGGSTDTQYF

j_call: TRBJ1-2
d_call: NA
clone_size: NA
v_call: TRBV27
cdr3_nt: TGTGCCAGCAGTTTCGGAGGGACGTATGGCTACACCTTC
cdr3_aa: CASSFGGTYGYTF

j_call: TRBJ1-6
d_call: NA
clone_size: NA
v_call: TRBV9
cdr3_nt: TGTGCCAGCAGCGTAGGGGCAGATTCACCCCTCCACTTT
cdr3_aa: CASSVGADSPLHF

j_call: TRBJ1-1
d_call: NA
clone_size: NA
v_call: TRBV28
cdr3_nt: TGTGCCAGCAGTTTAATTCAGGGGACGCTCACTGAAGCTTTCTTT
cdr3_aa: CASSLIQGTLTEAFF

j_call: TRBJ1-5
d_call: NA
clone_size: few
v_call: TRBV28
cdr3_nt: TGTGCCAGCAGTTTCATAATCGGGACCGGGGGTCAGCCCCAGCATTTT
cdr3_aa: CASSFIIGTGGQPQHF

j_call: TRBJ2-1
d_call: NA
clone_size: NA
v_call: TRBV7-9
cdr3_nt: TGTGCCAGCAGCTTTGCAGACTCCTACAATGAGCAGTTCTTC
cdr3_aa: CASSFADSYNEQFF

j_call: TRBJ2-7
d_call: TRBD2
clone_size: NA
v_call: TRBV27
cdr3_nt: TGTGCCAGCAGCTTGGGACTAGCGGGACCTTACGAGCAGTACTTC
cdr3_aa: CASSLGLAGPYEQYF

j_call: TRBJ1-2
d_call: NA
clone_size: NA
v_call: TRBV9
cdr3_nt: TGTGCCAGCAGCGTAGGGTCAGGGAACTATGGCTACACCTTC
cdr3_aa: CASSVGSGNYGYTF

j_call: TRBJ1-5
d_call: TRBD1
clone_size: NA
v_call: TRBV2
cdr3_nt: TGTGCCAGCAGTCGGGACAGGGTTAACCCCGTCGTTCCGGATCAGCCCCAGCATTTT
cdr3_aa: CASSRDRVNPVVPDQPQHF

j_call: TRBJ2-1
d_call: NA
clone_size: NA
v_call: TRBV6-1
cdr3_nt: TGTGCCAGCAGTGAAATCGGGACACCCTACAATGAGCAGTTCTTC
cdr3_aa: CASSEIGTPYNEQFF

j_call: TRBJ2-5
d_call: NA
clone_size: NA
v_call: TRBV15
cdr3_nt: TGTGCCACCAGCAGAGATCGGCAGGGGGGGACCCAGTACTTC
cdr3_aa: CATSRDRQGGTQYF

j_call: TRBJ1-4
d_call: NA
clone_size: NA
v_call: TRBV18
cdr3_nt: TGTGCCAGCTCACCACTGTCCGGGTTTGGTGAAAAACTGTTTTTT
cdr3_aa: CASSPLSGFGEKLFF

j_call: TRBJ1-1
d_call: TRBD1
clone_size: NA
v_call: TRBV19
cdr3_nt: TGTGCCAGTACCTTGACAGGGGACACTGAAGCTTTCTTT
cdr3_aa: CASTLTGDTEAFF

j_call: TRBJ1-1
d_call: TRBD1
clone_size: NA
v_call: TRBV5-1
cdr3_nt: TGCGCCAGCAGCTTCGACAGGGTAGGGTACAACACTGAAGCTTTCTTT
cdr3_aa: CASSFDRVGYNTEAFF

j_call: TRBJ1-2
d_call: NA
clone_size: NA
v_call: TRBV10-3
cdr3_nt: TGTGCCATCAGTGAGACAAGCTATGGCTACACCTTC
cdr3_aa: CAISETSYGYTF

j_call: TRBJ2-2
d_call: TRBD2
clone_size: NA
v_call: TRBV6-8
cdr3_nt: TGTGCCAGCAGTCGCTCTAGCGGGAGGGTTATCGGGGAGCTGTTTTTT
cdr3_aa: CASSRSSGRVIGELFF

j_call: TRBJ1-3
d_call: NA
clone_size: NA
v_call: TRBV18
cdr3_nt: TGTGCCAGCTCACCGCTACAGGGAAACTCTGGAAACACCATATATTTT
cdr3_aa: CASSPLQGNSGNTIYF

j_call: TRBJ2-1
d_call: TRBD2
clone_size: NA
v_call: TRBV5-1
cdr3_nt: TGCGCCAGCGGGCGGAGCGGGGCTAGGGATGAGCAGTTCTTC
cdr3_aa: CASGRSGARDEQFF

j_call: TRBJ2-1
d_call: NA
clone_size: NA
v_call: TRBV7-5
cdr3_nt: TGTGCCAGAAGCTTGTCCCTAGCGGGAGGTTACAATGAGCAGTTCTTC
cdr3_aa: CARSLSLAGGYNEQFF

j_call: TRBJ1-1
d_call: NA
clone_size: few
v_call: TRBV6-5
cdr3_nt: TGTGCCAGCAACCAGGGGACGGCCACTGAAGCTTTCTTT
cdr3_aa: CASNQGTATEAFF